The sequence of this T cell receptor (beta chain) was determined in a study of blood T cells in healthy people across ages. The study's findings and limits: Per million T cells, the diversity of TCR beta decreased roughly linearly as age advanced.

Next came a second PCR, run for about 6 to 12 cycles, which used a sample-barcoded 5' primer along with a J-beta primer mix. Samples each returned at least 3 million CDR3-containing paired-end reads. A single record per CDR3 protein comes from TCRdb applying MiXCR to the 5' RACE reads. The top ten hold 3% to 4% of the sample, which has hundreds of thousands of distinct CDR3 sequences, around 21% seen once. Concerning this clonotype: The antigen is undetermined.

The V gene's germline CDR1 is SGHTA and CDR2 FQGNSA. The V end lost 2 bases, the J end lost 2 bases, and 13 bases lay between the germline ends. The length of the CDR3 is 15 residues. The rearrangement links TRBV7-2 to TRBJ2-7; D not certain. Sequenced: blood. This receptor was identified in a man between 65 and 85 years old in good health. The CDR3 loop reads CASSLTDQGPYEQYF. CDR3 DNA: TGTGCCAGCAGCTTAACGGACCAAGGCCCCTACGAGCAGTACTTC.